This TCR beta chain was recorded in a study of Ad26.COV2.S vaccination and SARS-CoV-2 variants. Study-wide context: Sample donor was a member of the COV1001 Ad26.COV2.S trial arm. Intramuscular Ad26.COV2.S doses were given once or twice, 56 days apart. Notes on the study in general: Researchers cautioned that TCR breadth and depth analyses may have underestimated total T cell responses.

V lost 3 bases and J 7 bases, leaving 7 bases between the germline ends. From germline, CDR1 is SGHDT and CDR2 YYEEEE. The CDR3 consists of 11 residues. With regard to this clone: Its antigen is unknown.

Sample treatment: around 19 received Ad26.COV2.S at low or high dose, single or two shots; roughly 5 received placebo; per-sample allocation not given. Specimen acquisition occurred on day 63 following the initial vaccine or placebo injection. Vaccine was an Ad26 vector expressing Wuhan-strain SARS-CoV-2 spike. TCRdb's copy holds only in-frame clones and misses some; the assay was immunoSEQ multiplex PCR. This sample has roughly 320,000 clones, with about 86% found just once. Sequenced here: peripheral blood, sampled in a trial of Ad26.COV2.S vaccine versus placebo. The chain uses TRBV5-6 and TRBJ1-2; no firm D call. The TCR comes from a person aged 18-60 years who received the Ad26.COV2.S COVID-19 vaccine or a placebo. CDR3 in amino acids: CASSSDFGYTF. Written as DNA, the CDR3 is TGTGCCAGCAGCTCGGACTTTGGCTACACCTTC.